The entry below describes one T cell receptor (beta chain). These data come from a study of cytomegalovirus exposure and HLA in healthy donors. Study-level background: In an earlier analysis, 95 million to 130 million unique TCR beta sequences were found from 150 million to 200 million T cells.

The ends lost 2 bases at V and 1 base at J; junction bases unmatched: 5. This CDR3 is 16 amino acids long. Germline assignment: CDR1 MNHEY and CDR2 SVGAGI. The PCR had 60 Vbeta and 13 Jbeta primers. Sequencing used immunoSEQ multiplex PCR; TCRdb keeps in-frame clones, though not all of them. The sample gives some 190,000 clones, over 60% of which show up once; under 2% is in the top ten. The TCR originated in a man aged 18 to 35 in good health and CMV-seronegative. The specimen was PBMCs. The V gene is TRBV6-5, the J gene TRBJ1-2, with 9 bases identical to TRBD1. The CDR3 spells CASSYTGTGLNYGYTF. The CDR3 bases are TGTGCCAGCAGTTACACCGGGACAGGGCTTAACTATGGCTACACCTTC.